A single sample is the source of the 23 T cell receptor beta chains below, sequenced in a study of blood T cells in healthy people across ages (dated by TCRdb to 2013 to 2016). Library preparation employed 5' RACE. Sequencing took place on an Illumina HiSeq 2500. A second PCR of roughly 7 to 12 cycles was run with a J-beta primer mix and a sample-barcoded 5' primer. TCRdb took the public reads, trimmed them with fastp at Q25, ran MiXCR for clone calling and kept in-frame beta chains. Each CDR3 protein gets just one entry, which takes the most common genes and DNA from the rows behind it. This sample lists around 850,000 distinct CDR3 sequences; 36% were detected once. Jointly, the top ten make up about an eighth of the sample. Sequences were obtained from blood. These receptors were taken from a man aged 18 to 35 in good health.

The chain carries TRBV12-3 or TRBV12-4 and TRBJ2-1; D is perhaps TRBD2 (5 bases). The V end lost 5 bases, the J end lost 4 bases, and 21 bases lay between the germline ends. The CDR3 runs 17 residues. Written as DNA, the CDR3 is TGTGCCAGCAGTCTTAGCGCTACCGGTTTTGAGTACAATGAGCAGTTCTTC. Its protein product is CASSLSATGFEYNEQFF.

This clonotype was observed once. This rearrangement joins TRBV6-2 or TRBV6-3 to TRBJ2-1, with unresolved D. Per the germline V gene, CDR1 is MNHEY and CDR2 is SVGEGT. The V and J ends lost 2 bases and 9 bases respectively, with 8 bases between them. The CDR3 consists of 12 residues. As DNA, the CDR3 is TGTGCCAGCAGTTACGGGAAGGGTGAGCAGTTCTTC. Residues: CASSYGKGEQFF.

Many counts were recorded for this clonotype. CDR3 nucleotide sequence: TGTGCCATTGCCCCGGGTAGCGCCTACAATGAGCAGTTCTTC. It is translated as CAIAPGSAYNEQFF. The V gene is TRBV10-3, the J gene TRBJ2-1; the D gene is possibly TRBD2 (5 bases). Germline CDR1 and CDR2: ENHRY and SYGVKD. Trimming removed 9 bases at V and 2 bases at J, with 14 bases between. The CDR3 covers 14 residues.

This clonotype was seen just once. CDR3 coding DNA: TGTGCCTGGAATATGGAGCTCAATGAGCAGTTCTTC. This encodes CAWNMELNEQFF. The chain has TRBV30 and TRBJ2-1; D ambiguous. Trimming stripped 4 bases from V and 6 bases from J, with 10 bases between. The V gene's germline CDR1 is GTSNPN and CDR2 SVGIG (reference sequence). This CDR3 contains 12 residues. Looking up the rest from reference TRBV30 and TRBJ2-1 gives the full variable domain: SQTIHQWPATLVQPVGSPLSLECTVEGTSNPNLYWYRQAAGRGLQLLFYSVGIGQISSEVPQNLSASRPQDRQFILSSKKLLLSDSGFYLCAWNMELNEQFFGPGTRLTVL.

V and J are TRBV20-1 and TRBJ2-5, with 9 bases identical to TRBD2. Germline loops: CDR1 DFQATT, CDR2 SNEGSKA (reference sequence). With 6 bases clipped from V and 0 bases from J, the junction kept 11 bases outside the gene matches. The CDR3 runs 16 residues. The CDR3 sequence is CSANTVASGNQETQYF. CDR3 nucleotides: TGCAGTGCCAACACGGTGGCTAGCGGGAACCAAGAGACCCAGTACTTC.

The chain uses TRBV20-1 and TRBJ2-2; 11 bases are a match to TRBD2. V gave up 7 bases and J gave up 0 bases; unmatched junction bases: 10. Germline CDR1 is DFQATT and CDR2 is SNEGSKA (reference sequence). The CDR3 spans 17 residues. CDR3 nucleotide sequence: TGCAGTGTTTTCGGGCTAGCGGGGGGCTCGAACACCGGGGAGCTGTTTTTT. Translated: CSVFGLAGGSNTGELFF.

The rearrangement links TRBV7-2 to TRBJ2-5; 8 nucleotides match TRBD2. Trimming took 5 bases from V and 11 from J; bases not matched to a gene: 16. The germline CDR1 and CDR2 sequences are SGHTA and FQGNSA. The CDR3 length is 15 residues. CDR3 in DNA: TGTGCCAGCAGCGAAGGACGAGCGGGGGTGAATGAGCAGTACTTC. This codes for CASSEGRAGVNEQYF.

CDR3 region: CSASAGQGSYQPQHF. The CDR3 DNA reads TGCAGTGCTAGCGCCGGACAGGGTTCCTATCAGCCCCAGCATTTT. J is TRBJ1-5 and V is TRBV20-1, with 8 positions matching TRBD1. The CDR3 has 15 residues. V lost 3 bases, J lost 5 bases, and 9 bases stayed unmatched. Germline CDR1 reads DFQATT; CDR2 reads SNEGSKA (reference sequence).

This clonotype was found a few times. The CDR3 DNA is TGTGCCAGCAGCCAAGTACTAGCGGAGGGGACCTACGAGCAGTACTTC. Amino acids: CASSQVLAEGTYEQYF. The chain carries TRBV4-2 and TRBJ2-7; 8 nucleotides match TRBD2. With 1 base clipped from V and 2 bases from J, the junction kept 7 bases outside the gene matches. The germline CDR1 and CDR2 sequences are LGHNA and YNFKEQ. This CDR3 has 16 residues.

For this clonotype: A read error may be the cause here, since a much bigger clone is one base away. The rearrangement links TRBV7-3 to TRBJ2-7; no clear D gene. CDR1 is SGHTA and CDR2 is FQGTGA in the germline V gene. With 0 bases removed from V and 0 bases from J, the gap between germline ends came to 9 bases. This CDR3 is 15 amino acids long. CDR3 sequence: CASSLTRNNSYEQYF. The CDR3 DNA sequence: TGTGCCAGCAGCTTAACGCGGAACAACTCCTACGAGCAGTACTTC. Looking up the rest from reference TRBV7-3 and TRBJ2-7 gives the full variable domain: GAGVSQTPSNKVTEKGKYVELRCDPISGHTALYWYRQSLGQGPEFLIYFQGTGAADDSGLPNDRFFAVRPEGSVSTLKIQRTERGDSAVYLCASSLTRNNSYEQYFGPGTRLTVT.

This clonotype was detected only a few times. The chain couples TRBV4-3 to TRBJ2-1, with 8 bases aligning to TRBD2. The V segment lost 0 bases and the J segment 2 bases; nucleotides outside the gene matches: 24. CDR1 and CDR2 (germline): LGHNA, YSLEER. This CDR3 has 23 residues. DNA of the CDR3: TGCGCCAGCAGCCAAGATCTGGTCACTCCGTATGCGGGGGGTTCGACCACCTACAATGAGCAGTTCTTC. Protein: CASSQDLVTPYAGGSTTYNEQFF.

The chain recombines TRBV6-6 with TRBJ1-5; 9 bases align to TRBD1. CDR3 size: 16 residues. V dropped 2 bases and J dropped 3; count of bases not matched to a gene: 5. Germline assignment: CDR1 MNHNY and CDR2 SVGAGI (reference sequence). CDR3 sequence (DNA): TGTGCCAGCAGTTACCGGGACAGGGACCCCAATCAGCCCCAGCATTTT. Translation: CASSYRDRDPNQPQHF.

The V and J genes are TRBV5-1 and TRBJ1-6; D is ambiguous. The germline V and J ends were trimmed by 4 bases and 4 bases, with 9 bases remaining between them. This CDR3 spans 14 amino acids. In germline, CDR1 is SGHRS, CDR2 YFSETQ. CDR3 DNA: TGCGCCAGCAGCCTTCGGACTTATAATTCACCCCTCCACTTT. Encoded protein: CASSLRTYNSPLHF.

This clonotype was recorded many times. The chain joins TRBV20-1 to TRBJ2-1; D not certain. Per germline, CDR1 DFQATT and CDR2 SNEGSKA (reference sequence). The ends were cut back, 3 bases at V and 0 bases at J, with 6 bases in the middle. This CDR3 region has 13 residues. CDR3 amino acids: CSARRSSYNEQFF. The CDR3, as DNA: TGCAGTGCTAGGAGGAGCTCCTACAATGAGCAGTTCTTC.

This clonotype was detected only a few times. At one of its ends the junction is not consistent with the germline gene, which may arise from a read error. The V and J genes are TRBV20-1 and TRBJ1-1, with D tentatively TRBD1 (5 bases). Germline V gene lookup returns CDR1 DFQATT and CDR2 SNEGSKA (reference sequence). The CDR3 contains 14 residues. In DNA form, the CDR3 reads TGCAGTGCCAGAGAGGGGTGGGACGGCACTGAAGCTTTCTTT. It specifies CSAREGWDGTEAFF.

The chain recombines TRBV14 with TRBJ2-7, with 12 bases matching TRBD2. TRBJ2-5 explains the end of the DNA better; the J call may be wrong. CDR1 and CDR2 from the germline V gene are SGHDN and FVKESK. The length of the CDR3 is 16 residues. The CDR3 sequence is CASSQAGLAGFETQYF. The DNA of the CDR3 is TGTGCCAGCAGCCAAGCCGGACTAGCGGGGTTTGAGACCCAGTACTTC.

In nucleotides, the CDR3 is TGTGCCACCAGCAGAGCTAAATTGACAGGAGCGATATTGAACACTGAAGCTTTCTTT. This translates into CATSRAKLTGAILNTEAFF. The rearrangement joins TRBV15 to TRBJ1-1, with D maybe TRBD1 (6 bases). This CDR3 is built from 19 residues. The germline CDR1 and CDR2 sequences are LNHNV and YYDKDF (reference sequence). Deletions cut 1 base from V and 0 bases from J, with 21 bases between.

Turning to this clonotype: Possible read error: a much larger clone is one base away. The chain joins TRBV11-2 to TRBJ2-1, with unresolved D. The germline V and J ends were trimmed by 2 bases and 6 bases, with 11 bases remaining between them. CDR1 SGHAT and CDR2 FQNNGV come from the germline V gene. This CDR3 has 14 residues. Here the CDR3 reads CASSLMAVRNEQFF. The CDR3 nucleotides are TGTGCCAGCAGCTTAATGGCAGTTCGCAATGAGCAGTTCTTC.

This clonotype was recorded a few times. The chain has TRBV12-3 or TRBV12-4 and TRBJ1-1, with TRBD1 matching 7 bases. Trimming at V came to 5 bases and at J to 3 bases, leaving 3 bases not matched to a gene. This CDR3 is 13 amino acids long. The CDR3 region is CASSRRGDTEAFF. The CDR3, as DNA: TGTGCCAGCAGTCGCAGGGGGGACACTGAAGCTTTCTTT.

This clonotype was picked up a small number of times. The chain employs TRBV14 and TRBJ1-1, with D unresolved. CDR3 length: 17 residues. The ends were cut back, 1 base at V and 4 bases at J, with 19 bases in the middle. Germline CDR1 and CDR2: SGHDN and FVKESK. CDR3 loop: CASSQGNRGLRGTEAFF. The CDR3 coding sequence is TGTGCCAGCAGCCAAGGGAACCGGGGTCTCCGGGGCACTGAAGCTTTCTTT. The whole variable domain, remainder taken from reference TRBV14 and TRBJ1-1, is EAGVTQFPSHSVIEKGQTVTLRCDPISGHDNLYWYRRVMGKEIKFLLHFVKESKQDESGMPNNRFLAERTGGTYSTLKVQPAELEDSGVYFCASSQGNRGLRGTEAFFGQGTRLTVV.

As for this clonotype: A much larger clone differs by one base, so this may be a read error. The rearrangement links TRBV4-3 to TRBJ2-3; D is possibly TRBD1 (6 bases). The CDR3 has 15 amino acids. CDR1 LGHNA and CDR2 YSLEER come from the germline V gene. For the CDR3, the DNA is TGCGCCAGCAGCCCAGGGGTGGAACCCACAGATGCGCAGTATTTT. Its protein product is CASSPGVEPTDAQYF.

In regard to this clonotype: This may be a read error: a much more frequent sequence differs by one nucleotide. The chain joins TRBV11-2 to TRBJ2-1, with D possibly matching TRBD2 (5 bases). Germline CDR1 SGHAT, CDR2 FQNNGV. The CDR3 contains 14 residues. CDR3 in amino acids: CAGSLALAANEQFF. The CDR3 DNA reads TGTGCCGGCAGCTTAGCCCTAGCAGCGAATGAGCAGTTCTTC.

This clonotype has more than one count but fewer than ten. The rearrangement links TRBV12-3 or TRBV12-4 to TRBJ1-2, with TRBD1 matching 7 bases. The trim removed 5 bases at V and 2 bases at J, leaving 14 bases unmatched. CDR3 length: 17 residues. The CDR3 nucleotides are TGTGCCAGCAGTCCCTCGGTTCGAAGGGGGCCAAACTATGGCTACACCTTC. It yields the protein CASSPSVRRGPNYGYTF.